The present T cell receptor (beta chain) was sequenced within a study of cytomegalovirus exposure and HLA in healthy donors. 60 Vbeta and 13 Jbeta primers were used in PCR. Profiled with immunoSEQ multiplex PCR; TCRdb holds only in-frame clones, not every one. The table lists about 150,000 clones, 70% to 80% of them singletons. The sequenced material came from PBMCs. The sequence was obtained from a young woman in good health and CMV-seropositive.

The CDR3 DNA follows: TGCGCCAGCAGCTTTGGGGGGACCGGGGAGCTGTTTTTT. This sequence encodes CASSFGGTGELFF. The chain has TRBV5-1 and TRBJ2-2; TRBD2 is a possible D gene (6 bases). V was cut by 2 bases and J by 5 bases, with 7 bases left in between. Germline assignment: CDR1 SGHRS and CDR2 YFSETQ. CDR3 length: 13 amino acids.